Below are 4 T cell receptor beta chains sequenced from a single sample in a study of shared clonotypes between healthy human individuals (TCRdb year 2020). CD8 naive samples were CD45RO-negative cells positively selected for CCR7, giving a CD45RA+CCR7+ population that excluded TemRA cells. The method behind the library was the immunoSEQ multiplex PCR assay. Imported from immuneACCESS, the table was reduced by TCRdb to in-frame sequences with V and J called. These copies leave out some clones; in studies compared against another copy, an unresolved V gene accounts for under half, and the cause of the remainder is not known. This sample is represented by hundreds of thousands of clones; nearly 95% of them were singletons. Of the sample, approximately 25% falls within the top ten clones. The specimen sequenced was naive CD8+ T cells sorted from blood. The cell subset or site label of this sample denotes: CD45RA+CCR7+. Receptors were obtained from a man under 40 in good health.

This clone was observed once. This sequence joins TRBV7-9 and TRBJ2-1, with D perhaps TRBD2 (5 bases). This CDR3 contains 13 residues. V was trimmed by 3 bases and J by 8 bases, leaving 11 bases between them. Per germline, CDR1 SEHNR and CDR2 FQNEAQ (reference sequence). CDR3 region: CASSFKGAYEQFF. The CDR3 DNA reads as TGTGCCAGCAGCTTTAAGGGAGCTTATGAGCAGTTCTTC.

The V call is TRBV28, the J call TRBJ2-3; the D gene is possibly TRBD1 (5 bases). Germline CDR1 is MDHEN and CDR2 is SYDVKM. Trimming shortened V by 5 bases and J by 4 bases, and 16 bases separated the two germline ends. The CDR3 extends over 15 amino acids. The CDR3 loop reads CASSLTPAGSDTQYF. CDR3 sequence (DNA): TGTGCCAGCAGTCTAACCCCGGCAGGGTCAGATACGCAGTATTTT.

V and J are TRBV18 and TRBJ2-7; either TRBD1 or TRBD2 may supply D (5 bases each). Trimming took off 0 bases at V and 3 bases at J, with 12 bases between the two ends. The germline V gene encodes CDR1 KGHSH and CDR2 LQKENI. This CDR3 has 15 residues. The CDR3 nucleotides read TGTGCCAGCTCACCACCGACGGGACCATACTACGAGCAGTACTTC. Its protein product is CASSPPTGPYYEQYF.

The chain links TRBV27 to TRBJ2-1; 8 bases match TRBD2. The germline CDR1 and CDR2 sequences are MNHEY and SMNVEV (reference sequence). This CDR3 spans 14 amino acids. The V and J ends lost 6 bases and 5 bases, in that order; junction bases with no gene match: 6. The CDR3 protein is CASSNSGRHNEQFF. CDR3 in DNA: TGTGCCAGCAGCAACAGCGGGAGACACAATGAGCAGTTCTTC.